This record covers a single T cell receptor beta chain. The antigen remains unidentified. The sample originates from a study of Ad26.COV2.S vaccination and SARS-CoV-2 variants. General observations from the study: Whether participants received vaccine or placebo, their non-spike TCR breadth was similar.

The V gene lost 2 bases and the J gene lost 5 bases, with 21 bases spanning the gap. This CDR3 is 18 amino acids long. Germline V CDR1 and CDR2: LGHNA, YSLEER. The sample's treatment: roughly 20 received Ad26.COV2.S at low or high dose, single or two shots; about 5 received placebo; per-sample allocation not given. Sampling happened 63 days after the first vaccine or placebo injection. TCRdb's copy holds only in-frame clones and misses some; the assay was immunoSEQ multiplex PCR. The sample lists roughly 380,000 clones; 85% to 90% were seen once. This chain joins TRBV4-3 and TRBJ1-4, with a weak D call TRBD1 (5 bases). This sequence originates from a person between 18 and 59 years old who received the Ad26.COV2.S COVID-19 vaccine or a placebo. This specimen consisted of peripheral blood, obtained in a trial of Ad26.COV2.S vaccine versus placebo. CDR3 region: CASSQKWGNGGLNEKLFF. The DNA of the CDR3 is TGCGCCAGCAGCCAAAAGTGGGGGAATGGGGGGTTAAATGAAAAACTGTTTTTT.